The 21 T cell receptor beta chains in this list originate from one sample, sequenced in a study of PD-L1 blockade in urothelial cancer. This table comes from immunoSEQ multiplex PCR, and its TCRdb copy is limited to in-frame clones, with some not included. In the table there are 40,000 or so clones, 70% to 85% of which are singletons. Sample: PBMCs, taken around atezolizumab (anti-PD-L1) treatment. These receptors originate from a man aged 60 to 75 with urothelial cancer.

The V call is TRBV9, the J call TRBJ2-3, with a weak D call TRBD2 (7 bases). The CDR3 has 13 residues. Trimming stripped 3 bases from V and 4 bases from J, with 9 bases between. Germline V gives CDR1 SGDLS, CDR2 YYNGEE. Written as DNA, the CDR3 is TGTGCCAGCAGCGGGGGGGGCTCAGATACGCAGTATTTT. It translates to CASSGGGSDTQYF. Complete variable domain (other parts from reference TRBV9 and TRBJ2-3): DSGVTQTPKHLITATGQRVTLRCSPRSGDLSVYWYQQSLDQGLQFLIQYYNGEERAKGNILERFSAQQFPDLHSELNLSSLELGDSALYFCASSGGGSDTQYFGPGTRLTVL.

V is TRBV2 and J is TRBJ2-7, with 15 bases that match TRBD2. Germline CDR1 is SNHLY and CDR2 is FYNNEI. The CDR3 sequence is 19 residues long. Losses at the gene ends were 6 bases for V and 0 bases for J; bases not matched to a gene: 12. Here the CDR3 DNA reads TGTGCCAGCAGGTCCAGGGGGACTAGCGGGGGGCAAAGCTCCTACGAGCAGTACTTC. It is translated as CASRSRGTSGGQSSYEQYF. Variable domain in full (rest from reference TRBV2 and TRBJ2-7): EPEVTQTPSHQVTQMGQEVILRCVPISNHLYFYWYRQILGQKVEFLVSFYNNEISEKSEIFDDQFSVERPDGSNFTLKIRSTKLEDSAMYFCASRSRGTSGGQSSYEQYFGPGTRLTVT.

V usage is TRBV6-6 and J usage is TRBJ2-3; D gene uncertain. The ends were cut back, 6 bases at V and 0 bases at J, with 10 bases in the middle. Germline V lookup: CDR1 MNHNY, CDR2 SVGAGI (reference sequence). The CDR3 is 14 residues long. The CDR3 region is CASSFSQSTDTQYF. The DNA of the CDR3 is TGTGCCAGCAGCTTTTCCCAGAGCACAGATACGCAGTATTTT.

This chain connects TRBV28 to TRBJ2-5; 7 positions agree with TRBD2. V was pared by 7 bases and J by 6 bases, with 11 bases of the junction left unmatched. The CDR3 runs to 14 residues. The germline CDR1 and CDR2 sequences are MDHEN and SYDVKM. The CDR3 DNA reads as TGTGCCAGCACTCTGTGGAGGGAGGGCCAGACCCAGTACTTC. It yields the protein CASTLWREGQTQYF. Together with reference TRBV28 and TRBJ2-5, the CDR3 gives the full variable domain: DVKVTQSSRYLVKRTGEKVFLECVQDMDHENMFWYRQDPGLGLRLIYFSYDVKMKEKGDIPEGYSVSREKKERFSLILESASTNQTSMYLCASTLWREGQTQYFGPGTRLLVL.

V usage is TRBV19 and J usage is TRBJ2-1; 7 bases fit TRBD2. The CDR3 loop spans 16 amino acids. Germline trimming cut 3 bases from V and 0 bases from J; bases unmatched to any gene: 5. Germline-derived CDR1 and CDR2 are LNHDA and SQIVND (reference sequence). The CDR3, as DNA: TGTGCCAGTAGTATCTCCGGGGGGTTCTCCTACAATGAGCAGTTCTTC. Translated, it gives CASSISGGFSYNEQFF.

The chain has TRBV5-1 and TRBJ2-5; 10 bases fit TRBD2. The CDR3 runs to 16 residues. V lost 1 base and J lost 5; bases outside the gene matches: 8. From germline, CDR1 is SGHRS and CDR2 YFSETQ. CDR3 amino acids: CASSLKLAGDGETQYF. CDR3 bases: TGCGCCAGCAGCTTGAAGCTAGCGGGGGATGGGGAGACCCAGTACTTC.

The J gene is TRBJ2-7, the V gene TRBV5-6; 8 positions agree with TRBD1. This CDR3 spans 14 amino acids. Trimming took 4 bases from V and 2 from J; bases not matched to a gene: 5. Germline V gene data show CDR1 as SGHDT and CDR2 as YYEEEE. The CDR3 DNA reads as TGTGCCAGCAGCAAGACAGGGGTGGCCTACGAGCAGTACTTC. Residues: CASSKTGVAYEQYF.

The CDR3 here is CASSLDSFAGGTGELFF. CDR3 nucleotide sequence: TGTGCCAGCAGCTTAGACTCATTTGCGGGTGGCACCGGGGAGCTGTTTTTT. The V call is TRBV11-3, the J call TRBJ2-2, with D perhaps matching TRBD2 (5 bases). V was clipped by 0 bases and J by 4 bases, with 15 bases between them. The CDR3 extends over 17 amino acids. Per the germline V gene, CDR1 is SGHNT and CDR2 is YENEEA. Based on the CDR3 plus reference TRBV11-3 and TRBJ2-2, the full variable domain is EAGVVQSPRYKIIEKKQPVAFWCNPISGHNTLYWYLQNLGQGPELLIRYENEEAVDDSQLPKDRFSAERLKGVDSTLKIQPAELGDSAVYLCASSLDSFAGGTGELFFGEGSRLTVL.

This chain uses TRBV10-3 with TRBJ2-7; 7 bases map to TRBD1. The germline V gene encodes CDR1 ENHRY and CDR2 SYGVKD. Trimming cost V 0 bases and J 1 base; bases outside gene matches: 3. The CDR3 totals 15 residues. This chain's CDR3 is CAISESGDRSYEQYF. The CDR3 DNA follows: TGTGCCATCAGTGAGTCAGGGGACAGATCCTACGAGCAGTACTTC.

V gene TRBV6-5 combines with J gene TRBJ2-7; tentatively, D is TRBD1 (7 bases). The CDR3 is 15 amino acids. Germline lookup yields CDR1 MNHEY and CDR2 SVGAGI. With 2 bases removed from V and 11 bases from J, the gap between germline ends came to 22 bases. The CDR3 protein is CASSYPRQGLRGEYF. The CDR3 coding sequence is TGTGCCAGCAGTTACCCGAGACAGGGTTTAAGGGGGGAGTACTTC.

The rearrangement joins TRBV6-5 to TRBJ2-6; no clear D gene. The CDR3 contains 14 residues. Trimming took 6 bases from V and 2 from J, leaving 8 bases between them. From germline, CDR1 is MNHEY and CDR2 SVGAGI. CDR3 loop: CASSVSPGANVLTF. CDR3 nucleotides: TGTGCCAGCAGCGTATCTCCTGGGGCCAACGTCCTGACTTTC.

The chain employs TRBV4-1 and TRBJ2-5; 10 positions match TRBD1. V shed 0 bases and J 2 bases; nucleotides not matched to a gene: 9. The CDR3 has 18 residues. Germline V gene sequence: CDR1 MGHRA, CDR2 YSYEKL. The CDR3 region is CASSQDRRGTGVQETQYF. The DNA of the CDR3 is TGCGCCAGCAGCCAAGATCGCCGTGGGACAGGGGTTCAAGAGACCCAGTACTTC.

The chain joins TRBV5-4 to TRBJ2-7; D perhaps matches TRBD1 (6 bases). V was clipped by 3 bases and J by 5 bases, with 18 bases between them. CDR1 and CDR2 (germline): SGHNT, YYREEE (reference sequence). The CDR3 is made up of 15 amino acids. In nucleotides, the CDR3 is TGTGCCAGCAGCTCAGCGGACAGACCCGCTAACGAGCAGTACTTC. Translating gives CASSSADRPANEQYF.

This chain joins TRBV4-2 and TRBJ2-7; D possibly corresponds to TRBD1 (5 bases). The germline V and J ends were trimmed by 1 base and 3 bases, with 16 bases remaining between them. The CDR3 sequence is 16 residues long. CDR1 and CDR2 (germline): LGHNA, YNFKEQ. The CDR3 reads CASSQVGTGDLYEQYF. DNA of the CDR3: TGTGCCAGCAGCCAAGTAGGTACAGGTGATCTCTACGAGCAGTACTTC.

The J gene is TRBJ2-3, the V gene TRBV6-1, with D perhaps TRBD1 (5 bases). V lost 2 bases and J 5 bases, leaving 14 bases between the germline ends. The CDR3 has 15 residues. Germline V gene lookup returns CDR1 MNHNS and CDR2 SASEGT. The CDR3 nucleotides are TGTGCCAGCAGTGAATTGCTGGGGCCCGGAGATACGCAGTATTTT. It is translated as CASSELLGPGDTQYF.

The gene calls are TRBV5-1 and TRBJ2-1, with a weak D call TRBD2 (7 bases). With 4 bases removed from V and 0 bases from J, the gap between germline ends came to 17 bases. The CDR3 is made up of 17 amino acids. Germline CDR1 SGHRS, CDR2 YFSETQ. This CDR3 reads CASSLPGGLASYNEQFF. DNA of the CDR3: TGCGCCAGCAGCCTCCCGGGGGGCCTAGCCTCCTACAATGAGCAGTTCTTC.

The chain joins TRBV7-2 to TRBJ2-1; tentatively, D is TRBD1 (6 bases). CDR1 SGHTA and CDR2 FQGNSA come from the germline V gene. V dropped 4 bases and J dropped 9 bases, with 10 bases sitting between them. This CDR3 region has 12 residues. The DNA of the CDR3 is TGTGCCAGCAGCTCACGAGGGGGTGAGCAGTTCTTC. This translates into CASSSRGGEQFF.

This chain uses TRBV7-9 with TRBJ1-1, with a possible D match to TRBD1 (5 bases). In germline, CDR1 is SEHNR, CDR2 FQNEAQ (reference sequence). The CDR3 has 13 residues. The CDR3 sequence: CALAGGGSAEAFF. As DNA, the CDR3 is TGTGCTCTCGCGGGTGGGGGGAGCGCTGAAGCTTTCTTT.

The rearrangement joins TRBV28 to TRBJ2-7; 8 bases are shared with TRBD1. V was pared by 7 bases and J by 4 bases, with 9 bases of the junction left unmatched. CDR1 is MDHEN and CDR2 is SYDVKM in the germline V gene. The CDR3 contains 14 residues. The chain's CDR3 is CASNSGGILYEQYF. The DNA for the CDR3 is TGTGCCAGCAACTCAGGGGGCATACTTTACGAGCAGTACTTC.

The rearrangement links TRBV19 to TRBJ1-1, with 10 bases identical to TRBD1. Germline trimming cut 1 base from V and 1 base from J; bases unmatched to any gene: 6. This CDR3 has 17 amino acids. Germline V CDR1 and CDR2: LNHDA, SQIVND (reference sequence). The DNA of the CDR3 is TGTGCCAGTAGTATAGGACAGGGGGCGTTAGGGAACACTGAAGCTTTCTTT. Amino acid sequence: CASSIGQGALGNTEAFF.

This clone was found once. The chain is built from TRBV28 and TRBJ2-2; 10 nucleotides line up with TRBD1. Germline assignment: CDR1 MDHEN and CDR2 SYDVKM. J gave up 4 bases and V 5 bases, and 4 bases lay outside the gene matches. This CDR3 has 15 residues. The CDR3 loop is CASSIRTGGTGELFF. The CDR3 coding sequence is TGTGCCAGCAGTATCCGGACAGGGGGCACCGGGGAGCTGTTTTTT.